The table lists the clone carrying this T cell receptor beta chain with many counts. The data were obtained in a study of metastatic and nonmetastatic thyroid tumors. V lost 5 bases and J 1 base, leaving 14 bases between the germline ends. Germline V gene sequence: CDR1 MNHNS, CDR2 SASEGT. The CDR3 contains 15 residues. TCRdb re-called the PCR reads through MiXCR. Here the sample spans just over 20,000 clones, roughly 13% being singletons. Each patient came to thyroid surgery without any prior treatment (of any kind). Sequenced sample: blood. The receptor was isolated from a female donor with papillary thyroid cancer or a benign thyroid nodule (not recorded which). Some clones in this sample may be carry-over from other donors' samples. The rearrangement links TRBV6-1 to TRBJ2-5; no clear D gene. The CDR3 here is CASSSTLGSQETQYF. The DNA for the CDR3 is TGTGCCAGCAGTTCGACTTTGGGCAGCCAAGAGACCCAGTACTTC.